These 18 T cell receptor beta chains originate from one sample sequenced in a study of T cell clonality in common variable immunodeficiency. Whole-study results and caveats: In common variable immunodeficiency, TCR beta chains reportedly carried fewer deletions and N-nucleotide insertions.

Profiled with immunoSEQ multiplex PCR; TCRdb holds only in-frame clones, not every one. Listed for the sample are roughly 40,000 clones, none seen a single time. These receptors are not linked to any known antigen. The source material was peripheral blood mononuclear cells. Receptor source: a human donor with common variable immunodeficiency.

The sample holds a few counts of this clone. The CDR3 DNA, read in part, is TGTGCCAGTAGTGGCTCCGGGACAGGGGGGAGGAATGAG. This gives the protein CASSGSGTGGRNE. The entire CDR3 sequence reads CASSGSGTGGRNEQFF. This chain links TRBV19 with TRBJ2-1; 11 nucleotides align to TRBD1. The read stops 3 residues short of the end of the CDR3; the missing end is completed from the germline J gene. The CDR3 runs to 16 residues. V shed 5 bases, J shed 7 bases, and the junction held 10 bases outside the gene matches. The germline CDR1 and CDR2 sequences are LNHDA and SQIVND (reference sequence).

As regards this clone: The read terminates 3 residues ahead of where the CDR3 ends, so the germline J gene completes it. This chain connects TRBV5-1 to TRBJ1-2; possibly TRBD1 for D (6 bases). There are 15 residues in the CDR3. Germline lookup yields CDR1 SGHRS and CDR2 YFSETQ. The CDR3 is CASSLAFSGEKGYTF. The sequenced CDR3 bases are TGCGCCAGCAGCTTGGCCTTTTCAGGGGAGAAGGGC. The full variable domain, rest sourced from reference TRBV5-1 and TRBJ1-2, is KAGVTQTPRYLIKTRGQQVTLSCSPISGHRSVSWYQQTPGQGLQFLFEYFSETQRNKGNFPGRFSGRQFSNSRSEMNVSTLELGDSALYLCASSLAFSGEKGYTFGSGTRLTVV.

This clone was detected many times. With the read ending 3 residues before the CDR3 end, the germline J gene is used to fill in that end. The V gene is TRBV30, the J gene TRBJ2-3; D possibly corresponds to TRBD2 (5 bases). This CDR3 spans 13 amino acids. V dropped 5 bases and J dropped 5 bases, with 14 bases sitting between them. From germline, CDR1 is GTSNPN and CDR2 SVGIG (reference sequence). The part of the CDR3 DNA that was read is TGTGCCTGGGACTTAAACCGGGGAGATACG. This translates into CAWDLNRGDT. The full CDR3 is CAWDLNRGDTQYF.

A word on this clone: The read terminates 3 residues ahead of where the CDR3 ends, so the germline J gene completes it. The same CDR3 arises from other DNA sequences in this sample as well. This rearrangement joins TRBV7-2 to TRBJ1-1; the D gene is possibly TRBD1 (5 bases). Germline V gene sequence: CDR1 SGHTA, CDR2 FQGNSA. This CDR3 comprises 13 residues. CDR3 DNA (partial): TGTGCCAGCAGCTTAGAACGGGGGACCGAA. Its translation is CASSLERGTE. The full CDR3 is CASSLERGTEAFF. The full variable domain, completed using reference TRBV7-2 and TRBJ1-1, is GAGVSQSPSNKVTEKGKDVELRCDPISGHTALYWYRQSLGQGLEFLIYFQGNSAPDKSGLPSDRFSAERTGGSVSTLTIQRTQQEDSAVYLCASSLERGTEAFFGQGTRLTVV.

Notes on this clone: The read terminates 3 residues ahead of where the CDR3 ends, so the germline J gene completes it. The chain has TRBV29-1 and TRBJ2-3, with D perhaps given as TRBD1 or TRBD2 (7 bases each). The germline V gene has CDR1 SQVTM and CDR2 ANQGSEA. CDR3 length equals 15 residues. The V end was cut by 0 bases, the J end by 3 bases, with 13 bases between. CDR3 sequence reads: CSVEEGRGQTDTQYF. The part of the CDR3 DNA that was read is TGCAGCGTTGAAGAGGGGAGGGGGCAGACAGATACG.

This clone was found a few times. The read ends 3 residues early relative to the CDR3; the germline J gene fills the gap. This chain connects TRBV5-1 to TRBJ2-5; tentative D call: TRBD2 (6 bases). Germline V CDR1 and CDR2: SGHRS, YFSETQ. V lost 0 bases to trimming and J lost 4 bases, with 13 bases between them. This CDR3 region has 15 residues. CDR3 DNA, as far as it was read: TGCGCCAGCAGCTTGGCTGGGACTCAGGGAGAGACC. Protein product: CASSLAGTQGET. The full CDR3 protein is CASSLAGTQGETQYF.

For this clone: The sequence runs out 3 residues before the end of the CDR3; the remainder is reconstructed from the germline J gene. The chain employs TRBV18 and TRBJ2-7, with D possibly being TRBD1 (6 bases). The CDR3 spans 15 residues. V shed 3 bases and J shed 2 bases, with 14 bases lying between them. Germline V gives CDR1 KGHSH, CDR2 LQKENI. CDR3 DNA (partial): TGTGCCAGCTCACCCCGACAGGAAGTTCCCTACGAG. Translated, it gives CASSPRQEVPYE. In full, the CDR3 is CASSPRQEVPYEQYF.

Only a few counts were recorded for this clone. The read is 3 residues too short to cover the CDR3 end, so that end is filled in from the germline J gene. The chain carries TRBV6-1 and TRBJ1-1, with D tentatively TRBD1 (5 bases). Trimming stripped 3 bases from V and 3 bases from J, with 11 bases between. The CDR3 is 14 amino acids. The germline V gene encodes CDR1 MNHNS and CDR2 SASEGT. Incomplete CDR3 DNA: TGTGCCAGCAGTGACCTAGGGGTTCACACTGAA. Translated, it gives CASSDLGVHTE. The CDR3 in full is CASSDLGVHTEAFF.

Worth noting for this clone: Read coverage stops 3 residues before the CDR3 terminus; the germline J gene supplies the remainder. The gene calls are TRBV10-2 and TRBJ1-1; D gene unclear. The germline CDR1 and CDR2 sequences are WSHSY and SAAADI. This CDR3 is 13 amino acids long. Trimming left V 5 bases short and J 1 base short, with 8 bases between. The CDR3 sequence is CASSSKGNTEAFF. The sequenced part of the CDR3 DNA is TGCGCCAGCAGTTCCAAGGGGAACACTGAA.

Only a few counts were recorded for this clone. The missing CDR3 end, 3 residues past where the read stops, is filled in from the germline J gene. The chain recombines TRBV2 with TRBJ2-7; tentatively, D is TRBD2 (6 bases). The V end was cut by 7 bases, the J end by 1 base, with 8 bases between. CDR3 length equals 12 residues. Germline-derived CDR1 and CDR2 are SNHLY and FYNNEI. CDR3 region: CASTGVSYEQYF. The DNA read from the CDR3 is TGTGCCAGCACGGGGGTTTCCTACGAG.

This clone was found a few times. The sequenced fragment ends 3 residues before the CDR3 boundary, so the rest is inferred from the germline J gene. The chain links TRBV7-2 to TRBJ2-5; the match to TRBD1 covers 7 bases. Germline CDR1 and CDR2: SGHTA and FQGNSA. J gave up 1 base and V 4 bases, and 6 bases lay outside the gene matches. CDR3 length: 15 residues. CDR3 DNA, as far as it was read: TGTGCCAGCAGCTCGGGACAGATACCCCAAGAGACC. Amino acid sequence: CASSSGQIPQET. The full CDR3 reads CASSSGQIPQETQYF.

Many counts were recorded for this clone. The CDR3 goes on 3 residues after the read ends, and that part is filled in from the germline J gene. The chain has TRBV5-1 and TRBJ2-7; D gene uncertain. The CDR3 runs to 14 residues. The germline CDR1 and CDR2 sequences are SGHRS and YFSETQ. The V gene lost 6 bases and the J gene lost 2 bases, with 15 bases spanning the gap. CDR3 bases read: TGCGCCAGCAAAGTGGCCGTGACAACCTACGAG. Translated, it gives CASKVAVTTYE. The complete CDR3 protein is CASKVAVTTYEQYF.

The table lists this clone with many counts. The covered CDR3 bases are TGTGCCAGCAGTTACTGGGGGCCCCAAGAGACC. Translation: CASSYWGPQET. The entire CDR3 sequence reads CASSYWGPQETQYF. This chain joins TRBV6-2 or TRBV6-3 and TRBJ2-5; D perhaps matches TRBD1 (6 bases). Coverage ceases 3 residues before the CDR3 finishes, and the germline J gene fills in the end. This CDR3 spans 14 amino acids. Trimming took off 1 base at V and 1 base at J, with 7 bases between the two ends. The V gene's germline CDR1 is MNHEY and CDR2 SVGEGT.

About this clone itself: The read falls 3 residues short of the CDR3 end, and the missing part is taken from the germline J gene. The chain recombines TRBV5-1 with TRBJ2-7; TRBD1 agrees at 7 bases. The ends lost 4 bases at V and 2 bases at J; junction bases unmatched: 6. CDR1 and CDR2 from the germline V gene are SGHRS and YFSETQ. The CDR3 length is 14 residues. The sequenced part of the CDR3 DNA is TGCGCCAGCAGCCCGATTACAGGGGCCTACGAG. As protein: CASSPITGAYE. The whole CDR3 protein reads CASSPITGAYEQYF.

This clone appeared a few times. The CDR3 is cut off 3 residues early in the read; its end comes from the germline J gene. The chain joins TRBV2 to TRBJ1-2, with no clear D. The CDR3 loop spans 12 amino acids. V shed 2 bases and J shed 7 bases, with 8 bases lying between them. CDR1 and CDR2 (germline): SNHLY, FYNNEI. The CDR3 loop is CASSEIRVGYTF. The covered CDR3 bases are TGTGCCAGCAGTGAAATCCGGGTTGGC.

The sample holds a few counts of this clone. The read ends 3 residues shy of where the CDR3 ends; the end is completed using the germline J gene. The V gene is TRBV5-1, the J gene TRBJ2-3; 10 nucleotides align to TRBD2. The ends lost 2 bases at V and 4 bases at J; junction bases unmatched: 4. CDR3 length: 15 amino acids. The germline gives CDR1 SGHRS, CDR2 YFSETQ. The CDR3 loop is CASSFGLAGADTQYF. The sequenced part of the CDR3 DNA is TGCGCCAGCAGCTTCGGTCTAGCGGGGGCAGATACG.

This clone was detected ten times or more. The CDR3 end is not reached by the read, which stops 3 residues before it; the germline J gene fills it in. This chain uses TRBV14 with TRBJ2-1; 10 bases line up with TRBD2. CDR1 is SGHDN, CDR2 FVKESK, per germline. J was trimmed by 6 bases and V by 3 bases; bases with no gene match: 8. There are 16 residues in the CDR3. This CDR3 reads CASSQSVAGGPNEQFF. The CDR3 bases that were read are TGTGCCAGCAGCCAGTCCGTAGCGGGGGGACCCAATGAG.

Concerning this clone: Germline and junction disagree at one end, which may indicate a read error. The CDR3 extends 3 residues past the end of the read, so its final part is completed from the germline J gene. This same CDR3 is encoded by further DNA sequences in the sample. V usage is TRBV19 and J usage is TRBJ1-2, with a possible D match to TRBD1 (5 bases). The CDR3 sequence is 14 residues long. Germline CDR1 reads LNHDA; CDR2 reads SQIVND (reference sequence). The part of the CDR3 DNA that was read is TGTGCCAGTAGTAGGCCACAGGCAAACTACGGC. This codes for CASSRPQANYG. The full CDR3 sequence reads CASSRPQANYGYTF.